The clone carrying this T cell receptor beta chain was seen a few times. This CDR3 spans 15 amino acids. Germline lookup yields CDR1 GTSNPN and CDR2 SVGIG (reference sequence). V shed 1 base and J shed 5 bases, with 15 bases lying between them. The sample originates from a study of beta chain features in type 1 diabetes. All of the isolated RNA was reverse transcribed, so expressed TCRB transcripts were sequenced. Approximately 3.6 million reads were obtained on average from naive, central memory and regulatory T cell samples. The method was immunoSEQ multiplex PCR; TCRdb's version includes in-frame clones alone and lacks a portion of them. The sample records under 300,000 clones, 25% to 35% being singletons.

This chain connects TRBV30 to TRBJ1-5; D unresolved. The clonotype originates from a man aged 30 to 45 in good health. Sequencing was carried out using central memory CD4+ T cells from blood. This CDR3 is CAWSANTPGDQPQHF. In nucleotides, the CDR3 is TGTGCCTGGAGTGCGAATACCCCCGGGGATCAGCCCCAGCATTTT.